Reported below is one T cell receptor beta chain. Its specificity is unknown. In the naive CD8 group, cells lacked CD45RO and were positively selected for CCR7, so terminally differentiated effector memory CD45RA+ cells were left out. Recent acute infections and vaccinations were absent in the healthy HIV-negative adult donors. Study processing details: ImmunoSEQ output lacked quality scores and full-length reads, limiting matched filtering. Some clones are missing from TCRdb's copy, which holds only in-frame ones; the method was immunoSEQ multiplex PCR. D and trimming come from the DNA, and the V and J calls and clone size come from that table. Among around 2.1 million clones, more than 85% were seen once, and the ten largest hold approximately 1.7%. This CDR3 has 18 amino acids. V was clipped by 2 bases and J by 0 bases; unmatched bases: 5. Germline values: CDR1 LNHDA, CDR2 SQIVND (reference sequence).

These data come from a study of shared clonotypes between healthy human individuals. At the level of the study: For every donor, three CD4 naive, three CD4 memory, two CD8 naive and one CD8 memory plates were used. Study conclusions and caveats: Roughly 5% of naive CD4 clonotypes were common to a few donors.

This clonotype was obtained from a young man in good health. Some clones in this sample may be carry-over from other donors' samples. The sequenced sample was naive CD8+ T cells from PBMCs. The genes are TRBV19 and TRBJ2-5, with TRBD2 matching 14 bases. This CDR3 is CASSISSGLAGDQETQYF. CDR3 in DNA: TGTGCCAGTAGTATATCCTCGGGACTAGCGGGAGACCAAGAGACCCAGTACTTC.